The sequence of this TCR beta chain was determined in a study of CD8 T cells in Susac syndrome. Whole-study results and caveats: Across the total CD8+ repertoires, 15 to 20 Susac-specific public clones were detected, and across the CD8+ TEMRA repertoires, roughly 5 such clones were detected. The study admitted that it had a relatively small number of individuals in its TCR sequencing and HLA analysis.

It was with random hexamers that 0.5 to 1 ug RNA was reverse transcribed. Via MiXCR, TCRdb re-called the immunoSEQ multiplex PCR reads, giving one row per CDR3 protein. There are around 200,000 distinct CDR3 sequences in the sample; 95% occur only once, and around 0.16% lies in the top ten. On this clonotype: Its antigen is as yet unknown.

The CDR3 is made up of 15 amino acids. Losses at the gene ends were 4 bases for V and 1 base for J; bases not matched to a gene: 3. Germline-derived CDR1 and CDR2 are MGHRA and YSYEKL. The rearrangement uses TRBV4-1 and TRBJ2-7; TRBD2 aligns across 11 bases. Input material: CD8+ T cells from PBMCs. The origin of this receptor is a human donor with Susac syndrome. The CDR3 here is CASSLRTSGSYEQYF. CDR3 sequence (DNA): TGCGCCAGCAGCCTGAGGACTAGCGGGTCCTACGAGCAGTACTTC.